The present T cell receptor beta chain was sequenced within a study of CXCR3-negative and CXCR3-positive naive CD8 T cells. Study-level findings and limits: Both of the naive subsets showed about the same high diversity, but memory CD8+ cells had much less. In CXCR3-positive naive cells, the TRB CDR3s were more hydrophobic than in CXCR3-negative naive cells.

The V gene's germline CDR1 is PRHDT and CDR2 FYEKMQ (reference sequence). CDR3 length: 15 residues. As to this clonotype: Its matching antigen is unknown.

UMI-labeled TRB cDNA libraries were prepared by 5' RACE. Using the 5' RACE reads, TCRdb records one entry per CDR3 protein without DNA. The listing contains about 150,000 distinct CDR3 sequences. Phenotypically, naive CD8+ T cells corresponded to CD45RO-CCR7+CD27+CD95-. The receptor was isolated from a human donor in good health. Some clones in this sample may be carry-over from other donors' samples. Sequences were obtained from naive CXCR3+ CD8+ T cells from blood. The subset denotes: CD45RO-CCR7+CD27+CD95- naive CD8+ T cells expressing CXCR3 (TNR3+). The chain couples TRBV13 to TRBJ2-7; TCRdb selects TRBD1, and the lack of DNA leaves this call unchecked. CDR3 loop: CASSTRGGSSYEQYF. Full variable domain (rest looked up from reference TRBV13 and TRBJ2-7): AAGVIQSPRHLIKEKRETATLKCYPIPRHDTVYWYQQGPGQDPQFLISFYEKMQSDKGSIPDRFSAQQFSDYHSELNMSSLELGDSALYFCASSTRGGSSYEQYFGPGTRLTVT.